The clone carrying this T cell receptor (beta chain) occurred a few times. Its antigen is unidentified. The source of the sample is a study of T cells in Graves' hyperthyroidism and ophthalmopathy. Amplification of TCR beta CDR3 regions used RNA as the template. RT-PCR in the first round (using the HTBI primer set) targeted the TCR CDR3. Each CDR3 protein gets one entry after TCRdb re-called the multiplex PCR reads with MiXCR. This sample has roughly 720,000 distinct CDR3 sequences, with 17% found just once. Germline V gene data show CDR1 as SGHAT and CDR2 as FQNNGV. The V gene end was trimmed by 1 base and the J gene end by 4 bases; junction bases not matched to a gene: 17. CDR3 length: 19 amino acids. Whole-study results and caveats: The model identified upcoming ophthalmopathy a median about six months ahead of onset.

The specimen was blood. The chain carries TRBV11-2 and TRBJ2-7, with 9 nucleotides matching TRBD1. The origin of this receptor is a man in his forties or fifties with Graves' hyperthyroidism. In DNA form, the CDR3 reads TGTGCCAGCAGCTTAGGGTATAGGCTTAGGGGACAGGGCGCGTACGAGCAGTACTTC. This gives the protein CASSLGYRLRGQGAYEQYF.